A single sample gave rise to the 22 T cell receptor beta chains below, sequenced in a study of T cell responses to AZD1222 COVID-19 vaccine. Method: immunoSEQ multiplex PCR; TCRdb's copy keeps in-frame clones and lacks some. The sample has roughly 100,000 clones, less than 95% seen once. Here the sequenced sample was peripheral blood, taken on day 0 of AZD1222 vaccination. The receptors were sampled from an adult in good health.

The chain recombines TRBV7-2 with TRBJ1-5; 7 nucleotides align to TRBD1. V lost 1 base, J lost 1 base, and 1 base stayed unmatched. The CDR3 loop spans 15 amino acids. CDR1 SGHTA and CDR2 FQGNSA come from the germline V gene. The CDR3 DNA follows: TGTGCCAGCAGCTTAGAGACAGGGAGCAATCAGCCCCAGCATTTT. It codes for CASSLETGSNQPQHF.

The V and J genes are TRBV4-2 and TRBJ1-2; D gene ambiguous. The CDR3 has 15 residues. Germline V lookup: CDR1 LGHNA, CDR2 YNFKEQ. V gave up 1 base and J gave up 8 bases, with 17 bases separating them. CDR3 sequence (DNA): TGTGCCAGCAGCCAAGGGACCCAATACAGATTGGGCTACACCTTC. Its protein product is CASSQGTQYRLGYTF.

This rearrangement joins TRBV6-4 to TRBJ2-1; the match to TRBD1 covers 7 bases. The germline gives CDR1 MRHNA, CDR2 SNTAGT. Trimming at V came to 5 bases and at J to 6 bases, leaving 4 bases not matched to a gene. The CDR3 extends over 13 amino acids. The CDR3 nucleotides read TGTGCCAGCAGTAACGGGACAGTCAATGAGCAGTTCTTC. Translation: CASSNGTVNEQFF.

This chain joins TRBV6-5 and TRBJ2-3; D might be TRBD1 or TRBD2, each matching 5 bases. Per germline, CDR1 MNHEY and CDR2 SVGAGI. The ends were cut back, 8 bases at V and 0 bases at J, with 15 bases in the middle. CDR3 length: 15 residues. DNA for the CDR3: TGTGCCAGCTCCCATGAAGGGGAGAGCACAGATACGCAGTATTTT. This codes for CASSHEGESTDTQYF.

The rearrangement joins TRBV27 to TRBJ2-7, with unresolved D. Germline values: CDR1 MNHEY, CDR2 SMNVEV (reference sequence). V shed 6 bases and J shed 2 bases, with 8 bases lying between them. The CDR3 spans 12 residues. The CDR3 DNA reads TGTGCCAGCAGGGCGGCTCCCTACGAGCAGTACTTC. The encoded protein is CASRAAPYEQYF.

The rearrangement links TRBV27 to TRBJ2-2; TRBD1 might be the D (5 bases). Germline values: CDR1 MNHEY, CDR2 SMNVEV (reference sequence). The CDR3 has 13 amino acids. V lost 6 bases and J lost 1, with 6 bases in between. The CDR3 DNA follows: TGTGCCAGCAGGACAGTGAACACCGGGGAGCTGTTTTTT. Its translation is CASRTVNTGELFF.

CDR3 coding DNA: TGTGCCAGCAGCCAAGATATTAAGATTGAAGCTTTCTTT. This codes for CASSQDIKIEAFF. The chain joins TRBV3-1 (or the pseudogene TRBV3-2) to TRBJ1-1, with D unclear. The germline V gene encodes CDR1 LGHDT and CDR2 YNNKEL (reference sequence). The CDR3 totals 13 residues. Trimming left V 0 bases short and J 7 bases short, with 9 bases between.

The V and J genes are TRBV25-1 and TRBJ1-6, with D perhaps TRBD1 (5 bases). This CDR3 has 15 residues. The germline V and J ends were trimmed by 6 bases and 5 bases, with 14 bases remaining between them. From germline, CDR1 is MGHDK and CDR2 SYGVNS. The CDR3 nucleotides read TGTGCCAGCAGGCCCGACCGGGGGGATAATTCACCCCTCCACTTT. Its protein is CASRPDRGDNSPLHF.

In nucleotides, the CDR3 is TGCGCCAGCAGCTTGGAACCCACCTCTAGGTCTGAAGCTTTCTTT. Protein product: CASSLEPTSRSEAFF. This chain links TRBV5-1 with TRBJ1-1; D is undetermined. Germline V CDR1 and CDR2: SGHRS, YFSETQ. This CDR3 contains 15 residues. Between the trimmed V and J ends, which lost 0 bases and 6 bases, there was a span of 15 bases.

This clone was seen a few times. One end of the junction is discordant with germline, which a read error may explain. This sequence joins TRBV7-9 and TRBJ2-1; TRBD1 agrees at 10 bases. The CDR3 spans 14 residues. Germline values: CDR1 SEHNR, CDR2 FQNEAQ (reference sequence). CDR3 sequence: CASNGQGDYSEQFF. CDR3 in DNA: TGTGCCAGCAACGGACAGGGGGACTACAGTGAGCAGTTCTTC.

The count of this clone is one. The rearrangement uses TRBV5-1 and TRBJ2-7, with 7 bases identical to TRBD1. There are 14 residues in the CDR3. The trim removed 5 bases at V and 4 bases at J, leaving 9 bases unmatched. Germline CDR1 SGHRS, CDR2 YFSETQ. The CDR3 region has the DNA TGCGCCAGCAGAAGGGCAGGGGGAATGTACGAGCAGTACTTC. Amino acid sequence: CASRRAGGMYEQYF. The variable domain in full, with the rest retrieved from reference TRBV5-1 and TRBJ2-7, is KAGVTQTPRYLIKTRGQQVTLSCSPISGHRSVSWYQQTPGQGLQFLFEYFSETQRNKGNFPGRFSGRQFSNSRSEMNVSTLELGDSALYLCASRRAGGMYEQYFGPGTRLTVT.

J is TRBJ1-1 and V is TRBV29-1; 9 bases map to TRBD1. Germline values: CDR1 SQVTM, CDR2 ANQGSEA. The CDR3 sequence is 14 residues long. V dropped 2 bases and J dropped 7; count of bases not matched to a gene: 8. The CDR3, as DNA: TGCAGCGTTGAAAGATCCGGGACAGGGATTGAAGCTTTCTTT. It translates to CSVERSGTGIEAFF.

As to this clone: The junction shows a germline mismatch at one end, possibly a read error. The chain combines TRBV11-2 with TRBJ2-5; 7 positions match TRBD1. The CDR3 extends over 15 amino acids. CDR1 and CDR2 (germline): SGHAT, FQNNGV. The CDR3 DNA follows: TGTGCCAGCAGCTTAGCCGGGACAGTTCAAGGGACCCAGTACTTC. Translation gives CASSLAGTVQGTQYF. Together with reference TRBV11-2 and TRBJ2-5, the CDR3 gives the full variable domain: EAGVAQSPRYKIIEKRQSVAFWCNPISGHATLYWYQQILGQGPKLLIQFQNNGVVDDSQLPKDRFSAERLKGVDSTLKIQPAKLEDSAVYLCASSLAGTVQGTQYFGPGTRLLVL.

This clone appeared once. CDR3 bases: TGTGCCAGTAGTATTTCTCGAGGTACCGAGCAGTACTTC. It codes for CASSISRGTEQYF. This chain connects TRBV19 to TRBJ2-7; no definite D call. V was shortened by 3 bases and J by 6 bases, with 12 bases between the two germline ends. Looked up from germline, CDR1 is LNHDA and CDR2 is SQIVND (reference sequence). The CDR3 sequence is 13 residues long.

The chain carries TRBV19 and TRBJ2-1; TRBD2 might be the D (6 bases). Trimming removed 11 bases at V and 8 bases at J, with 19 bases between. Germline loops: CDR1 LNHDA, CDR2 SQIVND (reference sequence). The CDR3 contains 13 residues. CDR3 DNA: TGTGCCTCAGCCCCCTTCCCGGGGGATGAGCAGTTCTTC. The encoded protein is CASAPFPGDEQFF. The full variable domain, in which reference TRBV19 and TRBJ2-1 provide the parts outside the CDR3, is DGGITQSPKYLFRKEGQNVTLSCEQNLNHDAMYWYRQDPGQGLRLIYYSQIVNDFQKGDIAEGYSVSREKKESFPLTVTSAQKNPTAFYLCASAPFPGDEQFFGPGTRLTVL.

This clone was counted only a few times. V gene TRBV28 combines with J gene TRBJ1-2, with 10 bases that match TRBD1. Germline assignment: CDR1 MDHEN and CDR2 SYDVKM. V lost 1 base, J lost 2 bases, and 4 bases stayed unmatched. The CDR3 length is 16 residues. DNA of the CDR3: TGTGCCAGCAGTTTATTTGAGGGACAGGGGAACTATGGCTACACCTTC. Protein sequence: CASSLFEGQGNYGYTF.

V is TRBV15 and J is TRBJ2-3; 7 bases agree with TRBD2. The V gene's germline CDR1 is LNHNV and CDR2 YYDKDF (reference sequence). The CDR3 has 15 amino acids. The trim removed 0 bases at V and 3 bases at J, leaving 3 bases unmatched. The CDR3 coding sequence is TGTGCCACCAGCAGAGATTGGGGGGGAACAGATACGCAGTATTTT. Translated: CATSRDWGGTDTQYF.

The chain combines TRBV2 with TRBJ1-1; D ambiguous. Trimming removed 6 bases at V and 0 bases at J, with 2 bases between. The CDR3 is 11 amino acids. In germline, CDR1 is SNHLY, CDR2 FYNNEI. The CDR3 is CASRVNTEAFF. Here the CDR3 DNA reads TGTGCCAGCAGGGTGAACACTGAAGCTTTCTTT.

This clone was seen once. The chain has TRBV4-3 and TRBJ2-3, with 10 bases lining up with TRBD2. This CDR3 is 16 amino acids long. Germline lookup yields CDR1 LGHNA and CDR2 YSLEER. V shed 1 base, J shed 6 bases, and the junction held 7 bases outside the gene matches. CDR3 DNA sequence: TGCGCCAGCAGCCAAGGATGGAGCGGGGGGGCGGATACGCAGTATTTT. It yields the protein CASSQGWSGGADTQYF.

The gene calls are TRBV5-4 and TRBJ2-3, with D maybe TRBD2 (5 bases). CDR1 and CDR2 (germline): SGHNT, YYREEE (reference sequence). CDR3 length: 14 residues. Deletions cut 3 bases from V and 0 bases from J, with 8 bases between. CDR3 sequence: CASSYRESTDTQYF. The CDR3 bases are TGTGCCAGCAGCTACCGGGAAAGCACAGATACGCAGTATTTT.

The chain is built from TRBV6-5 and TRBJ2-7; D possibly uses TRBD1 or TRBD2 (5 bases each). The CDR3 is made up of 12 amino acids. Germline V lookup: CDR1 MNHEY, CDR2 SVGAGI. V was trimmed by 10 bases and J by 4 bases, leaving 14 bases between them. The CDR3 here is CATSGTLYEQYF. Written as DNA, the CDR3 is TGTGCCACCTCCGGGACCTTATACGAGCAGTACTTC.

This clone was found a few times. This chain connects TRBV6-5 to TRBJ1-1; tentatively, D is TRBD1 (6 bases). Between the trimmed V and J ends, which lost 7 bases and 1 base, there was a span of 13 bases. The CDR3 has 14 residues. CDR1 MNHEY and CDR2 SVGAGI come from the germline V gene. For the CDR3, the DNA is TGTGCCAGCACTCTACAGGGCCAGAACACTGAAGCTTTCTTT. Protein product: CASTLQGQNTEAFF.